A selection of T cell receptor beta chains follows, all from one sample in a study of cytomegalovirus exposure and HLA in healthy donors. TCRdb's table, derived via immunoSEQ multiplex PCR, lists solely in-frame clones and lacks some. Counted here are around 150,000 clones, roughly 70% occurring once; the ten biggest clones make up 1.5% to 2%. Sequencing was performed on PBMCs. These TCRs come from a woman in her 40s in good health and CMV-seronegative. Each CDR3 is given with its conserved first and last residue. A D gene is named only where the DNA matches it firmly.

TRBV5-4,.,CASSLDRVSYNEQFF
TRBV5-1,TRBD1,CASSLEARTGGGETQYF
TRBV6-1,.,CASSEWGDTEAFF
TRBV5-1,.,CASSFSHRENTEAFF
TRBV19,TRBD2,CASSFGGGYEQYF
TRBV5-1,TRBD1,CAGSLGTGMVTEAFF
TRBV5-8,.,CASSGPQRFSSYNEQFF
TRBV7-9,.,CASSSRARGNTEAFF
TRBV27,.,CASSSAGFVTEAFF
TRBV5-6,.,CASSFGRSEAFF
TRBV15,TRBD2,CATSRGGEGRNTGELFF
TRBV5-1,.,CASSLDGQAELSYNEQFF
TRBV27,TRBD1,CASRVTGTHGYTF
TRBV7-8,TRBD1,CASSSRDSPYEQYF
TRBV28,.,CASSFGRGTGTTEAFF
TRBV4-1,.,CASSQVGGAGGYTF
TRBV28,.,CASSLGPGGGNTIYF
TRBV6-1,TRBD1,CASSLQGTGELFF
TRBV5-1,.,CASSLWDTGTEAFF
TRBV5-1,.,CASSLFRGDEKLFF